The entry that follows covers one T cell receptor beta chain sequence. This CDR3 comprises 16 residues. V dropped 4 bases and J dropped 4; count of bases not matched to a gene: 8. Germline values: CDR1 SNHLY, CDR2 FYNNEI. Authors' data handling: Nucleated cell number was recorded as an estimate derived from reference gene primer amplification. Here immunoSEQ multiplex PCR was the method, and the copy in TCRdb shows in-frame clones only, minus some. The V and J calls and the clone size are those of that table, but D and trimming were determined from the DNA. The profile covers tens of thousands of clones, with 80% to 85% appearing a single time and 5.5% to 7% taken by the ten largest. The data derive from a study of blood T cell repertoires in COVID-19. Across the whole study: The United States, Italy and Spain provided the acute and convalescent COVID-19 samples. Sample material is recorded as cDNA or gDNA derived from T cells, B-cell-depleted T cells, or PBMCs.

The chain carries TRBV2 and TRBJ2-1; 9 bases match TRBD2. The clonotype comes from a human donor in a cohort sampled during active or convalescent COVID-19. The sequenced material came from peripheral blood. CDR3 sequence reads: CASSVAGLASYNEQFF. The CDR3 DNA sequence: TGTGCCAGCAGTGTCGCCGGACTAGCGAGTTACAATGAGCAGTTCTTC.